This entry concerns a single T cell receptor (beta chain). Its cognate antigen is unknown. The data derive from a study of OX40 agonist ivuxolimab in advanced cancers. On the study more broadly: The diagnoses of dose-escalation patients were hepatocellular carcinoma, melanoma, renal cell or head and neck cancer. Partial responses were achieved by three patients, of whom one had hepatocellular carcinoma and two had cutaneous melanoma. Study-wide findings and caveats: Some of the nonresponding patients also showed low levels of normalized T-cell clonal expansion.

Blood sampling was done at baseline, cycle 4 day 1, and cycle 7 day 1. Some clones are missing from TCRdb's copy, which holds only in-frame ones; the method was immunoSEQ multiplex PCR. The repertoire holds tens of thousands of clones, with 70% to 85% as singletons. The trim removed 4 bases at V and 7 bases at J, leaving 7 bases unmatched. The CDR3 is made up of 13 amino acids. In germline, CDR1 is SQVTM, CDR2 ANQGSEA. The chain links TRBV29-1 to TRBJ1-5, with 7 positions matching TRBD1. This sample comprised CD4+ or CD8+ T cells sorted from blood, obtained in a trial of the OX40 agonist ivuxolimab. This TCR was sampled from an adult with an advanced solid tumor such as melanoma, head and neck, liver or kidney cancer. The CDR3 region is CSVGDSPGQPQHF. In DNA form, the CDR3 reads TGCAGCGTTGGGGACAGTCCAGGGCAGCCCCAGCATTTT.